The sequence of this T cell receptor beta chain was determined in a study of T cell repertoires in cytomegalovirus infection. Study-level information: HLA-C-restricted CMV epitopes, recently identified, and well-studied HLA-B-restricted ones were used by the study. Study-level points and caveats: Summed public TCR beta family frequency identified CMV carriers bearing the relevant HLA. CMV-specific HLA-C-restricted TCR beta clonotypes dominated the ex vivo response.

As regards this clonotype: What it binds is not known.

Germline values: CDR1 MNHEY, CDR2 SMNVEV (reference sequence). V was cut by 0 bases and J by 5 bases, with 13 bases left in between. This CDR3 region has 16 residues. TCRdb called the reads again in MiXCR, with one record for every CDR3 protein. The data contain some 920,000 distinct CDR3 sequences, around 30% of them seen just once; the ten biggest clones take up more than 12%. This specimen was cultured CD8+ T cells from PBMCs, taken from culture after CMV antigen stimulation. The sequence was collected from a human donor in good health (CMV status not recorded). Some clones in this sample may be carry-over from other donors' samples. J is TRBJ2-2 and V is TRBV27; weak D call: TRBD2 (6 bases). The CDR3 spells CASSLSPGLGTGELFF. CDR3 bases: TGTGCCAGCAGTTTATCGCCGGGACTCGGAACCGGGGAGCTGTTTTTT.